This T cell receptor (beta chain) was identified in a study of radiotherapy plus CTLA-4 blockade in lung cancer. General study points: After radiotherapy and ipilimumab, tumor-derived clones expanded in peripheral blood.

Clones were sequenced by immunoSEQ multiplex PCR, and TCRdb holds only the in-frame ones, with some missing. The data contain about 80,000 clones, roughly 80% of them singletons. For this clone: Its antigen is as yet unknown.

The CDR3 extends over 16 amino acids. Trimming pared 2 bases from V and 2 bases from J, leaving 13 bases between. From germline, CDR1 is SGHNT and CDR2 YYREEE (reference sequence). The receptor was isolated from a human donor with non-small cell lung cancer who had stable disease on radiotherapy plus ipilimumab. The input for sequencing was peripheral blood, taken from a patient treated with radiotherapy plus ipilimumab. The V and J genes are TRBV5-4 and TRBJ2-2; D is ambiguous. CDR3 in amino acids: CASSFGVRLNTGELFF. In DNA, the CDR3 is TGTGCCAGCAGCTTTGGTGTCCGGTTAAACACCGGGGAGCTGTTTTTT.